These 19 T cell receptor beta chains originate from one sample sequenced in a study of T cell repertoires in cytomegalovirus infection. Using its own MiXCR run on the reads, TCRdb lists one record per CDR3 protein. The repertoire holds a few hundred thousand distinct CDR3 sequences, over 15% seen once, with 8.7% in the top ten. Sequenced sample: PBMCs. These receptors were taken from a human donor in good health (CMV status not recorded). Some clones in this sample may be carry-over from other donors' samples.

This clonotype was detected ten times or more. This chain joins TRBV12-3 or TRBV12-4 and TRBJ1-1, with D unclear. Trimming removed 10 bases from V and 7 bases from J, with 13 bases in between. This CDR3 has 11 amino acids. The CDR3 DNA reads as TGTGCCATTGGAGGGATCGGTGAAGCTTTCTTT. It yields the protein CAIGGIGEAFF.

Many counts were recorded for this clonotype. CDR3 nucleotide sequence: TGTGCCACCAAACCCGTATATGACGGGAATGAGCAGTTCTTC. Amino acid sequence: CATKPVYDGNEQFF. The J gene is TRBJ2-1, the V gene TRBV10-3; D not certain. The CDR3 length is 14 residues. Trimming cost V 10 bases and J 7 bases, with 20 bases left between them. The germline gives CDR1 ENHRY, CDR2 SYGVKD.

The sample holds many counts of this clonotype. V gene TRBV7-6 combines with J gene TRBJ1-5; D gene uncertain. The CDR3 loop spans 15 amino acids. V lost 3 bases and J lost 5, with 14 bases in between. Germline-derived CDR1 and CDR2 are SGHVS and FNYEAQ. CDR3 DNA: TGTGCCAGCAGCTTTGGCATGACATTTGATCAGCCCCAGCATTTT. It codes for CASSFGMTFDQPQHF.

This clonotype has a count of ten or more. V is TRBV7-2 and J is TRBJ2-1; a possible D gene is TRBD2 (7 bases). The CDR3 has 12 residues. The germline V gene has CDR1 SGHTA and CDR2 FQGNSA. The V end was cut by 4 bases, the J end by 14 bases, with 15 bases between. The CDR3 nucleotides read TGTGCCAGCAGCTCGATTGGGAGGGGGAAGTTCTTC. Amino acids: CASSSIGRGKFF.

The J gene is TRBJ2-3, the V gene TRBV12-3 or TRBV12-4; no definite D call. Trimming removed 6 bases at V and 5 bases at J, with 12 bases between. There are 13 residues in the CDR3. This chain's CDR3 is CASSLTDIDTQYF. The CDR3 region has the DNA TGTGCCAGCAGCCTTACCGACATAGATACGCAGTATTTT.

This clonotype was seen many times. This chain uses TRBV7-2 with TRBJ1-5; no definite D call. V was trimmed by 1 base and J by 9 bases, leaving 16 bases between them. CDR3 length: 15 amino acids. Germline V gene sequence: CDR1 SGHTA, CDR2 FQGNSA. CDR3 loop: CASSLGVVRFSPQHF. CDR3 coding DNA: TGTGCCAGCAGCTTAGGAGTGGTACGGTTTTCGCCCCAGCATTTT.

The rearrangement links TRBV23-1 to TRBJ1-1; no clear D gene. TRBV23-1 qualifies as an ORF whose function is uncertain. V shed 0 bases and J shed 8 bases, with 7 bases lying between them. The CDR3 spans 12 residues. CDR3 bases: TGCGCCAGCAGTCAATCGAGCTTAGAAGCTTTCTTT. Amino acid sequence: CASSQSSLEAFF.

The genes are TRBV10-3 and TRBJ2-3; TRBD2 is a possible D gene (5 bases). The CDR3 is 13 residues long. Germline V CDR1 and CDR2: ENHRY, SYGVKD. Trimming left V 4 bases short and J 1 base short, with 6 bases between. In DNA form, the CDR3 reads TGTGCCATCAGTGGGACTGGCACAGATACGCAGTATTTT. This encodes CAISGTGTDTQYF.

This clonotype was counted a few times. V and J are TRBV20-1 and TRBJ2-1, with D tentatively TRBD2 (5 bases). Trimming left V 1 base short and J 8 bases short, with 12 bases between. The V gene's germline CDR1 is DFQATT and CDR2 SNEGSKA (reference sequence). The CDR3 consists of 13 residues. This chain's CDR3 is CSARVTWRDEQFF. The CDR3 DNA is TGCAGTGCTAGAGTTACCTGGCGGGATGAGCAGTTCTTC.

Concerning this clonotype: Since a much larger clone is just one base distant, this may be a read error. The chain joins TRBV7-2 to TRBJ2-7, with TRBD1 matching 7 bases. The V gene's germline CDR1 is SGHTA and CDR2 FQGNSA. The CDR3 is made up of 15 amino acids. Trimming at V came to 5 bases and at J to 2 bases, leaving 9 bases not matched to a gene. In nucleotides, the CDR3 is TGTGCCAGCAGCCGACAGGGTCAGGGCCCCTACGAGCAGTACTTC. Amino acid sequence: CASSRQGQGPYEQYF.

The chain carries TRBV6-5 and TRBJ2-5, with 7 bases matching TRBD1. The CDR3 has 14 amino acids. Germline V gives CDR1 MNHEY, CDR2 SVGAGI. With V trimmed by 2 bases and J by 3 bases, 3 bases remained unmatched. The CDR3 bases are TGTGCCAGCAGTTACGGGCAGGGGGAAGAGACCCAGTACTTC. Amino acid sequence: CASSYGQGEETQYF.

This clonotype has ten or more counts. The genes are TRBV7-2 and TRBJ2-7; perhaps TRBD1 as D (5 bases). The CDR3 is 13 residues long. Germline lookup yields CDR1 SGHTA and CDR2 FQGNSA. The V and J ends lost 5 bases and 6 bases respectively, with 14 bases between them. CDR3 amino acids: CASSQQAQSEQYF. The CDR3 bases are TGTGCCAGCAGCCAACAGGCTCAGAGCGAGCAGTACTTC. The whole variable domain, filled in from reference TRBV7-2 and TRBJ2-7, reads GAGVSQSPSNKVTEKGKDVELRCDPISGHTALYWYRQSLGQGLEFLIYFQGNSAPDKSGLPSDRFSAERTGGSVSTLTIQRTQQEDSAVYLCASSQQAQSEQYFGPGTRLTVT.

This clonotype occurred many times. This sequence joins TRBV7-2 and TRBJ2-3; 7 nucleotides line up with TRBD2. The CDR3 runs to 17 residues. V dropped 3 bases and J dropped 4; count of bases not matched to a gene: 13. Looked up from germline, CDR1 is SGHTA and CDR2 is FQGNSA. The CDR3 here is CASSFAREAGSPDTQYF. The CDR3 DNA follows: TGTGCCAGCAGCTTCGCTAGGGAAGCGGGGTCACCAGATACGCAGTATTTT.

This clonotype was counted at least ten times. This chain joins TRBV7-2 and TRBJ2-1; no clear D. Germline loops: CDR1 SGHTA, CDR2 FQGNSA. Trimming stripped 7 bases from V and 6 bases from J, with 13 bases between. This CDR3 has 13 residues. The CDR3 DNA follows: TGTGCCAGCATGCAAGCATTGGGCAATGAGCAGTTCTTC. Amino acid sequence: CASMQALGNEQFF.

The rearrangement joins TRBV5-6 to TRBJ2-3; TRBD2 matches 11 bases. V dropped 1 base and J dropped 4; count of bases not matched to a gene: 11. Germline loops: CDR1 SGHDT, CDR2 YYEEEE. This CDR3 spans 18 amino acids. CDR3 residues: CASSLLGETSGDSDTQYF. In DNA, the CDR3 is TGTGCCAGCAGCTTGCTAGGGGAGACTAGCGGGGACTCAGATACGCAGTATTTT.

Only a few counts were recorded for this clonotype. DNA of the CDR3: TGTGCCAGCAGTCCCCTAGTATACGAAGTCCACAATGAGCAGTTCTTC. It is translated as CASSPLVYEVHNEQFF. The chain has TRBV2 and TRBJ2-1; D call uncertain. The CDR3 runs 16 residues. Per the germline V gene, CDR1 is SNHLY and CDR2 is FYNNEI. V lost 5 bases and J 5 bases, leaving 19 bases between the germline ends.

The CDR3 loop reads CASSFLGTLEEKLFF. The CDR3 DNA reads as TGCGCCAGCAGCTTTCTCGGGACACTGGAGGAAAAACTGTTTTTT. The chain links TRBV5-1 to TRBJ1-4, with D tentatively TRBD1 (6 bases). The ends were cut back, 2 bases at V and 8 bases at J, with 16 bases in the middle. The germline gives CDR1 SGHRS, CDR2 YFSETQ. This CDR3 spans 15 amino acids.

The V gene is TRBV18, the J gene TRBJ2-1, with D maybe TRBD2 (6 bases). The CDR3 has 15 residues. From germline, CDR1 is KGHSH and CDR2 LQKENI. V lost 6 bases, J lost 9 bases, and 21 bases lay in between. CDR3 sequence reads: CASSYGQGGGTEQFF. The CDR3 DNA sequence: TGTGCCAGCTCGTACGGACAAGGTGGGGGGACTGAGCAGTTCTTC. The variable domain in full, with the rest retrieved from reference TRBV18 and TRBJ2-1, is NAGVMQNPRHLVRRRGQEARLRCSPMKGHSHVYWYRQLPEEGLKFMVYLQKENIIDESGMPKERFSAEFPKEGPSILRIQQVVRGDSAAYFCASSYGQGGGTEQFFGPGTRLTVL.

This clonotype showed up many times. The CDR3, as DNA: TGTGCCAGCAGTTACCCGGACAGGAAAAAGACTGAAGCTTTCTTT. Protein product: CASSYPDRKKTEAFF. V and J are TRBV6-2 or TRBV6-3 and TRBJ1-1; 7 nucleotides line up with TRBD1. The CDR3 covers 15 residues. V was clipped by 2 bases and J by 5 bases; unmatched bases: 8. Germline CDR1 and CDR2: MNHEY and SVGEGT.